This TCR beta chain was retrieved from a study of cytomegalovirus exposure and HLA in healthy donors. Study in general: Within an early data release were tens of millions of unique TCRs drawn from HLA-typed donors.

Study-wide findings and caveats: A later analysis appeared to link common viral pathogens to several of the most significant clusters.

Trimming took 5 bases from V and 5 from J, leaving 17 bases between them. Germline V gene data show CDR1 as SGDLS and CDR2 as YYNGEE. The CDR3 loop spans 15 amino acids. PCR involved 60 Vbeta and 13 Jbeta primers. Assay: immunoSEQ multiplex PCR; the TCRdb copy retains only in-frame clones and omits some. The sample spans about 67,000 clones; the ten largest clones claim 5% to 5.5%. Worth noting for this clone: What it binds is unknown.

The sequence was collected from a man in his thirties or forties in good health and CMV-seropositive. The V and J genes are TRBV9 and TRBJ2-1; D might be TRBD2 (5 bases). Sequenced sample: PBMCs. Here the CDR3 DNA reads TGTGCCAGCAGTCGGGGAGTCAACCATGACAATGAGCAGTTCTTC. Translation: CASSRGVNHDNEQFF.